This T cell receptor beta chain was recorded in a study of blood T cell repertoires in COVID-19. This CDR3 contains 14 residues. With V trimmed by 5 bases and J by 1 base, 2 bases remained unmatched. Germline CDR1 is LNHDA and CDR2 is SQIVND (reference sequence). Authors' methods: It was from reference gene primer amplification that nucleated cell counts were estimated. Only in-frame clones appear in the TCRdb table, and some are missing; sequencing was by immunoSEQ multiplex PCR. V, J and clone size reflect that table, while D and trimming were determined from the DNA. The sample lists 250,000 to 350,000 clones, around 84% occurring once.

J is TRBJ2-3 and V is TRBV19, with 8 positions matching TRBD2. The sequence derives from a human donor with COVID-19, enrolled during active disease. The donor label of this sample is uncertain. The sequenced sample consisted of peripheral blood. Here the CDR3 reads CASSAAGGTDTQYF. CDR3 bases: TGTGCCAGTAGTGCAGCGGGGGGCACAGATACGCAGTATTTT.